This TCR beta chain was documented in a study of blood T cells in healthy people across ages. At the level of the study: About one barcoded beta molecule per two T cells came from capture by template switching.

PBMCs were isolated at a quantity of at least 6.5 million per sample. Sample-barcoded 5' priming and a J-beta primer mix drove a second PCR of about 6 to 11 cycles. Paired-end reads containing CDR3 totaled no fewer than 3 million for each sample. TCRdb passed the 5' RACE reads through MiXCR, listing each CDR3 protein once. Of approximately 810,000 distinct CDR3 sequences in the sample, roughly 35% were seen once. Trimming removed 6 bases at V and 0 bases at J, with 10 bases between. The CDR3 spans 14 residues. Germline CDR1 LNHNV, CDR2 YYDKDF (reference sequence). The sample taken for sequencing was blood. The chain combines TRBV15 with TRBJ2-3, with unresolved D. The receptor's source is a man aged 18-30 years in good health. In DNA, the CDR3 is TGTGCCACCAGTCCGGAATATAGCACAGATACGCAGTATTTT. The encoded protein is CATSPEYSTDTQYF.